Listed below are T cell receptor beta chains from one sample, sequenced in a study of blood T cell repertoires in COVID-19. Profiling relied on immunoSEQ multiplex PCR, and the TCRdb table lists in-frame clones only, not all of them. The sample has roughly 120,000 clones, about 88% seen once. Sequencing used peripheral blood. The receptors originated from a woman aged 70-85 years who had recovered from COVID-19. Each CDR3 is given with its conserved first and last residue. The D gene is left open where the match is weak.

d_gene | j_gene | v_gene | CDR3aa
TRBD1 | TRBJ2-7 | TRBV9 | CASSAGGQGYEQYF
TRBD1 | TRBJ2-3 | TRBV5-5 | CASSQRQGRTDTQYF
NA | TRBJ2-5 | TRBV18 | CASSPGRETQYF
TRBD2 | TRBJ2-1 | TRBV27 | CASSALAGFSYNEQFF
TRBD2 | TRBJ2-1 | TRBV5-1 | CASGNPLGLAGGEQFF
TRBD1 | TRBJ1-1 | TRBV4-1 | CASSQHRGTTEAFF
TRBD2 | TRBJ2-2 | TRBV6-5 | CASSWERGGGELFF
NA | TRBJ1-5 | TRBV28 | CANGGGVGQPQHF
NA | TRBJ2-2 | TRBV7-2 | CASSLVHPGLPLGGLFF
NA | TRBJ2-5 | TRBV6-5 | CASSPSGGPRRTQYF
TRBD2 | TRBJ2-1 | TRBV10-3 | CAISESTGLGDGEQFF
TRBD1 | TRBJ1-5 | TRBV30 | CAWREPRQGFNQPQHF
TRBD1 | TRBJ1-6 | TRBV14 | CASSQDLVRQGALWLGSPLHF
NA | TRBJ2-2 | TRBV7-3 | CASSWSGTNTGELFF
TRBD1 | TRBJ1-1 | TRBV19 | CASSMGDRQNTEAFF
NA | TRBJ2-7 | TRBV9 | CASSPRRDPRYEQYF
TRBD2 | TRBJ2-1 | TRBV6-2/TRBV6-3 | CASSSGTSGRWWRNEQFF
NA | TRBJ1-2 | TRBV19 | CASSIAGYGYTF
TRBD2 | TRBJ2-5 | TRBV9 | CASASGVAGAHQETQYF
NA | TRBJ2-1 | TRBV19 | CASSLYSASSYNEQFF
TRBD1 | TRBJ1-4 | TRBV3-1/TRBV3-2 | CASTYGTGGVGEKLFF
NA | TRBJ1-6 | TRBV6-5 | CASSYWAGNNSPLHF
NA | TRBJ1-2 | TRBV12-5 | CASGPEGGRVGGYTF
NA | TRBJ1-1 | TRBV7-8 | CASIPRGGAVNTEAFF
TRBD2 | TRBJ2-3 | TRBV4-1 | CASSRVGLAADTQYF
NA | TRBJ2-3 | TRBV3-1/TRBV3-2 | CASSRDTRMDTQYF
TRBD1 | TRBJ2-2 | TRBV5-1 | CASSLAQGAIPGELFF
TRBD2 | TRBJ2-3 | TRBV28 | CASSSLGLAGARAVQYF
TRBD1 | TRBJ1-1 | TRBV23-1 | CEQGGNPGTEAFF
NA | TRBJ2-2 | TRBV30 | CAWSPGTGELFF
NA | TRBJ2-1 | TRBV7-2 | CASSLRARGHEQFF
NA | TRBJ2-7 | TRBV7-2 | CASSPMGFSDYEQYF
NA | TRBJ1-2 | TRBV24-1 | CATSDLRETDTNYGYTF
NA | TRBJ1-6 | TRBV27 | CASSQGFGGSPLHF
TRBD1 | TRBJ2-2 | TRBV3-1/TRBV3-2 | CASSQDAQGETTGELFF
TRBD1 | TRBJ2-5 | TRBV10-3 | CAISDWDRRETQYF
TRBD1 | TRBJ1-5 | TRBV7-2 | CASSEPGQTGPGQPQHF
NA | TRBJ2-3 | TRBV7-2 | CASSLESVTDTQYF
NA | TRBJ2-2 | TRBV7-3 | CASSLMSQGAGELFF
NA | TRBJ2-7 | TRBV5-5 | CASSLEEVSFYEQYF
TRBD2 | TRBJ2-3 | TRBV7-2 | CASSLGASGRDLRGTQYF
TRBD2 | TRBJ2-3 | TRBV4-2 | CASSQGGLAGVSSDTQYF
TRBD1 | TRBJ1-1 | TRBV5-1 | CASSPGTGGRGTEAFF
NA | TRBJ1-1 | TRBV28 | CASSPGGGSTEAFF
NA | TRBJ1-5 | TRBV19 | CASSLLDRTGQPQHF
NA | TRBJ1-1 | TRBV5-1 | CASSTLQGHNTEAFF
TRBD1 | TRBJ2-7 | TRBV13 | CASSLPHGTVSYEQYF
NA | TRBJ2-5 | TRBV28 | CASSPRDLRGQETQYF
TRBD1 | TRBJ1-6 | TRBV3-1/TRBV3-2 | CASSYQPDRGSSPLHF
NA | TRBJ2-3 | TRBV3-1/TRBV3-2 | CASSQTNTQYF
TRBD1 | TRBJ2-7 | TRBV6-5 | CASSLTGTVGYEQYF
NA | TRBJ2-1 | TRBV7-2 | CASSLYGYNEQFF
NA | TRBJ2-7 | TRBV27 | CASSLLNSLRGEQYF
TRBD1 | TRBJ2-7 | TRBV7-3 | CASSSGTGPYEQYF